A single sample gave rise to the 17 T cell receptor beta chains below, sequenced in a study of T cell changes during pregnancy in multiple sclerosis. Clones were read by immunoSEQ multiplex PCR, and TCRdb kept only the in-frame ones, dropping some. Among some 120,000 clones listed, over 85% were seen once. The sample consisted of peripheral blood, taken before pregnancy. The receptors shown here come from a female donor with multiple sclerosis, enrolled in a pregnancy study.

This chain uses TRBV19 with TRBJ1-5, with D hard to call. Looked up from germline, CDR1 is LNHDA and CDR2 is SQIVND (reference sequence). The length of the CDR3 is 15 residues. V lost 3 bases and J 3 bases, leaving 12 bases between the germline ends. The CDR3 nucleotides read TGTGCCAGTAGTATTGCGGGGAGGCTCAATCAGCCCCAGCATTTT. Protein: CASSIAGRLNQPQHF.

The J gene is TRBJ1-5, the V gene TRBV4-1, with a tentative D call TRBD1 (5 bases). Between the trimmed V and J ends, which lost 0 bases and 6 bases, there was a span of 15 bases. Germline V gene data show CDR1 as MGHRA and CDR2 as YSYEKL. This CDR3 has 16 amino acids. CDR3: CASSQDTQGVGQPQHF. CDR3 bases: TGCGCCAGCAGCCAAGATACCCAGGGTGTTGGTCAGCCCCAGCATTTT.

This chain uses TRBV28 with TRBJ2-2; D is ambiguous. Germline CDR1 is MDHEN and CDR2 is SYDVKM. The CDR3 extends over 15 amino acids. V lost 5 bases, J lost 0 bases, and 10 bases lay in between. CDR3 DNA: TGTGCCAGCAGTCGCAGGTTCGCGAACACCGGGGAGCTGTTTTTT. Its translation is CASSRRFANTGELFF.

The chain employs TRBV29-1 and TRBJ2-1; 12 bases match TRBD1. V lost 3 bases and J lost 6; bases outside the gene matches: 9. The CDR3 spans 16 residues. Germline assignment: CDR1 SQVTM and CDR2 ANQGSEA. The CDR3 region is CSVDRGDRGRLNEQFF. Written as DNA, the CDR3 is TGCAGCGTTGATCGAGGGGACAGGGGGCGCCTCAATGAGCAGTTCTTC.

This clone has just one count. The J gene is TRBJ2-3, the V gene TRBV5-1; tentatively, D is TRBD1 (6 bases). The length of the CDR3 is 16 residues. Germline CDR1 and CDR2: SGHRS and YFSETQ. Trimming left V 2 bases short and J 0 bases short, with 13 bases between. The CDR3: CASSFGTIASTDTQYF. Written as DNA, the CDR3 is TGCGCCAGCAGCTTCGGGACAATCGCTAGCACAGATACGCAGTATTTT.

This chain links TRBV9 with TRBJ2-5; 9 bases match TRBD1. The assigned J gene may be wrong: the sequence end matches TRBJ2-7 better. Germline CDR1 and CDR2: SGDLS and YYNGEE. The CDR3 is made up of 15 amino acids. CDR3 in amino acids: CASSRNPGQGHEQYF. The CDR3 bases are TGTGCCAGCAGCCGCAATCCGGGACAGGGCCACGAGCAGTACTTC.

The chain joins TRBV7-2 to TRBJ1-2; 9 bases line up with TRBD1. The CDR3 is made up of 13 amino acids. Germline loops: CDR1 SGHTA, CDR2 FQGNSA. V trimming: 5 bases; J trimming: 8 bases; junction bases outside the gene matches: 6. The CDR3 DNA reads TGTGCCAGCAGCGTGGACAGGGGCGAAGGCTACACCTTC. Protein product: CASSVDRGEGYTF.

The chain couples TRBV30 to TRBJ2-1; the match to TRBD1 covers 8 bases. The trim removed 8 bases at V and 14 bases at J, leaving 26 bases unmatched. Germline values: CDR1 GTSNPN, CDR2 SVGIG (reference sequence). CDR3 length equals 16 residues. This CDR3 is CARSPSPGGVGDVKFF. The CDR3 bases are TGTGCCCGCTCCCCTTCCCCAGGGGGCGTTGGGGACGTGAAGTTCTTC. Filled out from reference TRBV30 and TRBJ2-1, the complete variable domain reads SQTIHQWPATLVQPVGSPLSLECTVEGTSNPNLYWYRQAAGRGLQLLFYSVGIGQISSEVPQNLSASRPQDRQFILSSKKLLLSDSGFYLCARSPSPGGVGDVKFFGPGTRLTVL.

This chain joins TRBV5-8 and TRBJ1-2; perhaps TRBD1 as D (5 bases). The CDR3 totals 15 residues. V dropped 0 bases and J dropped 8 bases, with 17 bases sitting between them. Germline CDR1 reads SGHTS; CDR2 reads YDEGEE. Here the CDR3 DNA reads TGTGCCAGCAGCTTGGCGGTCGGAGGGGTACGCGGCTACACCTTC. Protein product: CASSLAVGGVRGYTF.

This chain links TRBV4-1 with TRBJ1-1, with 8 bases identical to TRBD1. This CDR3 has 15 residues. The germline V gene encodes CDR1 MGHRA and CDR2 YSYEKL. Trimming removed 1 base from V and 1 base from J; junction bases left unmatched: 2. CDR3 DNA: TGCGCCAGCAGCCAAGCAGGGGGCAAGAACACTGAAGCTTTCTTT. This sequence encodes CASSQAGGKNTEAFF.

This sequence joins TRBV2 and TRBJ2-3; 9 positions agree with TRBD2. The V segment lost 10 bases and the J segment 4 bases; nucleotides outside the gene matches: 18. Germline V CDR1 and CDR2: SNHLY, FYNNEI. The CDR3 has 17 amino acids. The CDR3 DNA is TGTGCCACCCTCAGTGCCCTAGCGGGACCTCACGCAGATACGCAGTATTTT. It codes for CATLSALAGPHADTQYF. Full variable domain (missing parts from reference TRBV2 and TRBJ2-3): EPEVTQTPSHQVTQMGQEVILRCVPISNHLYFYWYRQILGQKVEFLVSFYNNEISEKSEIFDDQFSVERPDGSNFTLKIRSTKLEDSAMYFCATLSALAGPHADTQYFGPGTRLTVL.

The gene calls are TRBV5-1 and TRBJ1-1; 10 positions match TRBD1. The CDR3 is 16 amino acids. Germline assignment: CDR1 SGHRS and CDR2 YFSETQ. Trimming at V came to 4 bases and at J to 2 bases, leaving 8 bases not matched to a gene. CDR3 residues: CASSPAPTGGNTEAFF. CDR3 nucleotides: TGCGCCAGCAGCCCCGCCCCGACAGGGGGCAACACTGAAGCTTTCTTT. The variable domain in full, completed from reference TRBV5-1 and TRBJ1-1, reads KAGVTQTPRYLIKTRGQQVTLSCSPISGHRSVSWYQQTPGQGLQFLFEYFSETQRNKGNFPGRFSGRQFSNSRSEMNVSTLELGDSALYLCASSPAPTGGNTEAFFGQGTRLTVV.

The CDR3 is CASSLGQGSQLMNTEAFF. For the CDR3, the DNA is TGTGCCAGCAGCTTAGGACAGGGGTCCCAATTAATGAACACTGAAGCTTTCTTT. The chain combines TRBV28 with TRBJ1-1; TRBD1 matches 9 bases. V lost 6 bases, J lost 0 bases, and 14 bases stayed unmatched. CDR3 size: 18 residues. Looked up from germline, CDR1 is MDHEN and CDR2 is SYDVKM.

V is TRBV4-1 and J is TRBJ2-1, with 14 bases fitting TRBD2. Germline assignment: CDR1 MGHRA and CDR2 YSYEKL. This CDR3 has 18 amino acids. Trimming cost V 3 bases and J 6 bases; bases outside gene matches: 10. The CDR3 loop reads CASSHGLAGGPMGNEQFF. As DNA, the CDR3 is TGCGCCAGCAGCCACGGACTAGCGGGGGGCCCTATGGGCAATGAGCAGTTCTTC.

V usage is TRBV10-1 and J usage is TRBJ1-4, with D possibly matching TRBD1 (6 bases). Germline lookup yields CDR1 WNHNN and CDR2 SYGVQD (reference sequence). The V gene lost 11 bases and the J gene lost 8 bases, with 18 bases spanning the gap. This CDR3 has 13 residues. CDR3 DNA: TGCGCCCCCAGAGGCAGGGGTGGAGAAAAACTGTTTTTT. It translates to CAPRGRGGEKLFF.

The CDR3 nucleotides read TGTGCCAGCAGCGTCGGCGGGGCACCCACCTACAATGAGCAGTTCTTC. Its translation is CASSVGGAPTYNEQFF. This chain connects TRBV9 to TRBJ2-1, with D possibly TRBD2 on 6 matching bases. V lost 2 bases, J lost 2 bases, and 14 bases lay in between. CDR3 size: 16 residues. The germline V gene has CDR1 SGDLS and CDR2 YYNGEE.

This chain connects TRBV5-6 to TRBJ1-1, with a weak D call TRBD1 (6 bases). V dropped 5 bases and J dropped 0 bases, with 11 bases sitting between them. There are 14 residues in the CDR3. CDR1 and CDR2 from the germline V gene are SGHDT and YYEEEE. CDR3 sequence (DNA): TGTGCCAGCAGTCTAGACAGGTTGAACACTGAAGCTTTCTTT. It encodes CASSLDRLNTEAFF.